The source of this T cell receptor beta chain is a study of PD-1 blockade in mismatch repair-deficient tumors. Study-level findings and limits: Tumor-resident clones, often undetectable pretreatment in blood, expanded then contracted after pembrolizumab. About 4.5% of the roughly 150 peptide-expanded blood TCRs were also found in tumor.

On this clone itself: Antigen: not known.

V was clipped by 0 bases and J by 3 bases, with 11 bases between them. Per germline, CDR1 ENHRY and CDR2 SYGVKD. The CDR3 spans 15 residues. Time point denoted: identical roughly 10-day culture without peptide (control). A roughly nine-day in vitro culture was run per each of over five reactive peptides. Libraries were prepared by immunoSEQ multiplex PCR; TCRdb keeps only in-frame clonotypes and omits some of them. The top ten hold 10% to 12% of the sample, which has 11,000 to 15,000 clones, about nine tenths seen once. The clonotype was recovered from an adult with mismatch repair-deficient cancer. The input for sequencing was cells cultured in vitro, taken from a patient treated with pembrolizumab. This sequence joins TRBV10-3 and TRBJ1-2, with D tentatively TRBD1 (5 bases). The chain's CDR3 is CAISESTGEDYGYTF. DNA for the CDR3: TGTGCCATCAGTGAGTCGACGGGGGAGGACTATGGCTACACCTTC.